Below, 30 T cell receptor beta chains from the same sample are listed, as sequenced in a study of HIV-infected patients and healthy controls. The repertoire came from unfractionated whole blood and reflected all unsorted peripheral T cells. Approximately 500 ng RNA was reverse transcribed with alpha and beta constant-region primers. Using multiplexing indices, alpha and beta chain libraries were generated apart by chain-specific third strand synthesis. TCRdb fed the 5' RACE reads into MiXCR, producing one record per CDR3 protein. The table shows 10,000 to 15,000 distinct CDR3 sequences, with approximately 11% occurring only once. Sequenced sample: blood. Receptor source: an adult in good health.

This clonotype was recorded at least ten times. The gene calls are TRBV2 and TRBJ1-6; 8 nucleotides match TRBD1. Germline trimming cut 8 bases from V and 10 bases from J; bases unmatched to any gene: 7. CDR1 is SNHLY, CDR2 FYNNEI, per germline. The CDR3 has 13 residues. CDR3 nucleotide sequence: TGTGCCAGCCGAGCCCAGGGGGCCTCACCCCTCCACTTT. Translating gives CASRAQGASPLHF.

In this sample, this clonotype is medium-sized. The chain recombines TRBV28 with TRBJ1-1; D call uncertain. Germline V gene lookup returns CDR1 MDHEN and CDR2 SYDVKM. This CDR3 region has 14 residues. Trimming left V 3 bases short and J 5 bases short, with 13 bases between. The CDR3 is CASSLVGGGTEAFF. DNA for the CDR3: TGTGCCAGCAGTTTGGTGGGAGGAGGGACTGAAGCTTTCTTT.

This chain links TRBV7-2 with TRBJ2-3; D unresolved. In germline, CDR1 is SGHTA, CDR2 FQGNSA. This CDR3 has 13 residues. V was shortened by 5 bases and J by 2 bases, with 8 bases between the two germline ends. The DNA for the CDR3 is TGTGCCAGCAGCCCAAGAAACACAGATACGCAGTATTTT. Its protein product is CASSPRNTDTQYF.

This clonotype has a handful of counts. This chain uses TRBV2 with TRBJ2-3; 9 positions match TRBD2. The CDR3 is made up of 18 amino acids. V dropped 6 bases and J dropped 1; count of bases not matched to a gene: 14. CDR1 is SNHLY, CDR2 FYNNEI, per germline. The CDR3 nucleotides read TGTGCCAGCAGCGGAAGCGGGAGGCGGTTAGTGGGCACAGATACGCAGTATTTT. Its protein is CASSGSGRRLVGTDTQYF.

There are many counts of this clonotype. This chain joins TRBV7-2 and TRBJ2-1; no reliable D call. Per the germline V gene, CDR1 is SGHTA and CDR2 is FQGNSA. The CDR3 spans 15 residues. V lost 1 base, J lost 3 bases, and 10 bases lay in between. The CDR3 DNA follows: TGTGCCAGCAGCTTAGTCGGCCGCTACTACAATGAGCAGTTCTTC. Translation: CASSLVGRYYNEQFF.

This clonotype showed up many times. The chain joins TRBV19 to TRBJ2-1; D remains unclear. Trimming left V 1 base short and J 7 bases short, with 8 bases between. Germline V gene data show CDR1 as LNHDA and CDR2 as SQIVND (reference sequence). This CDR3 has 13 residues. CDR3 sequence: CASSIGRRNEQFF. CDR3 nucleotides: TGTGCCAGTAGTATAGGTCGCCGAAATGAGCAGTTCTTC.

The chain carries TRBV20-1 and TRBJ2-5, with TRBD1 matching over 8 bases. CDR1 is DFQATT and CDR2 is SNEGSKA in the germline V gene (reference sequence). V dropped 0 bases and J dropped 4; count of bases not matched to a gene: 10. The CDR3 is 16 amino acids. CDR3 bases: TGCAGTGCTAGAGATCCTCCGACAGGGGATAGAGAGACCCAGTACTTC. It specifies CSARDPPTGDRETQYF.

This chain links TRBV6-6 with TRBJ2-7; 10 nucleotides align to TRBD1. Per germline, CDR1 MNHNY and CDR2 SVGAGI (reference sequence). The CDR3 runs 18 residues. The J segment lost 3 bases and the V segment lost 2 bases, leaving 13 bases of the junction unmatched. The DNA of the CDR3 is TGTGCCAGCAGTTACACCCACATTCTCCGGGACAGGGGCTACGAGCAGTACTTC. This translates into CASSYTHILRDRGYEQYF.

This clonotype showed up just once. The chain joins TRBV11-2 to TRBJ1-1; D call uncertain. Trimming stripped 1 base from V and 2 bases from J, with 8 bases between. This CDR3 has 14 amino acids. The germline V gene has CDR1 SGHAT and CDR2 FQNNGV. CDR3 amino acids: CASSLVMGNTEAFF. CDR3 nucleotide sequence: TGTGCCAGCAGCTTAGTCATGGGAAACACTGAAGCTTTCTTT.

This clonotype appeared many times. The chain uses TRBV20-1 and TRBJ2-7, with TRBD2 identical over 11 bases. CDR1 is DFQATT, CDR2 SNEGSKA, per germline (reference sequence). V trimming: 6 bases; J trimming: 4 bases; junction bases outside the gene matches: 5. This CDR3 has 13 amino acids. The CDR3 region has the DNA TGCAGTGCAATGACTAGCGGGATGTACGAGCAGTACTTC. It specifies CSAMTSGMYEQYF.

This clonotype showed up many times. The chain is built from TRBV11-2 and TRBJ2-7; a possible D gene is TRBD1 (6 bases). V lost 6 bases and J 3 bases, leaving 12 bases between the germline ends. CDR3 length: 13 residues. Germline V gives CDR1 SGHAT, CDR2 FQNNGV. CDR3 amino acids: CASRQTGFYEQYF. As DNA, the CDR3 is TGTGCCAGCAGACAAACAGGGTTCTACGAGCAGTACTTC.

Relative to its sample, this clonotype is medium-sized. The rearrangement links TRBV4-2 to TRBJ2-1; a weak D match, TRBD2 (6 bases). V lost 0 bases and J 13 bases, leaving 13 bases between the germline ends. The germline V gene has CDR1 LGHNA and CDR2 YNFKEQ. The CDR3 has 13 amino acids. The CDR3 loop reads CASSQEEGFKQFF. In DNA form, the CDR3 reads TGTGCCAGCAGCCAAGAGGAGGGCTTTAAACAGTTCTTC.

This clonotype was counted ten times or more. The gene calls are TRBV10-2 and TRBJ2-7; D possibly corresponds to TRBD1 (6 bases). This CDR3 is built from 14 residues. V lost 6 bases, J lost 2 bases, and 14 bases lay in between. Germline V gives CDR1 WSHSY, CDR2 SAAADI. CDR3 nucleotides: TGCGCCAGCAGGCCACAGGGTATTGCCTACGAGCAGTACTTC. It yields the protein CASRPQGIAYEQYF.

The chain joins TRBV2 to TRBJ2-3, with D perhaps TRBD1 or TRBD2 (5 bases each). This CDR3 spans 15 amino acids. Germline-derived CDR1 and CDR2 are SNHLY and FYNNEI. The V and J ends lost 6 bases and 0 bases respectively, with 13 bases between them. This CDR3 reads CASSGDVASTDTQYF. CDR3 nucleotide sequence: TGTGCCAGCAGCGGGGACGTCGCTAGCACAGATACGCAGTATTTT.

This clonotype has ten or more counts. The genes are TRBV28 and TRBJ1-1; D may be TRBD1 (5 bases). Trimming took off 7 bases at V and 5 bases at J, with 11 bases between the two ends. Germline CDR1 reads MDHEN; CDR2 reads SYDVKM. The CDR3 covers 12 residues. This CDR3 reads CASTGGRTEAFF. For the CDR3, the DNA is TGTGCCAGCACCGGGGGGAGAACTGAAGCTTTCTTT.

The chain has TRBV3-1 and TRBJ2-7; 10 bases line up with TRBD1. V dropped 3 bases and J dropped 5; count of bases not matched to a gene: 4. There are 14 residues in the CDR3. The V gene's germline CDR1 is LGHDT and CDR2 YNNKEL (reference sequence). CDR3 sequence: CASSQTTGGHEQYF. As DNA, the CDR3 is TGTGCCAGCAGCCAGACGACAGGGGGCCACGAGCAGTACTTC.

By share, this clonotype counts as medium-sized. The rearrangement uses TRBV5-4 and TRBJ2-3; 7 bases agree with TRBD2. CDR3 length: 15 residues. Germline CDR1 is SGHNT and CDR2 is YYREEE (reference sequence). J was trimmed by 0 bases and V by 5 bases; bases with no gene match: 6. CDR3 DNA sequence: TGTGCCAGCAGGCGGCTAGCGGAGAGCACAGATACGCAGTATTTT. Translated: CASRRLAESTDTQYF.

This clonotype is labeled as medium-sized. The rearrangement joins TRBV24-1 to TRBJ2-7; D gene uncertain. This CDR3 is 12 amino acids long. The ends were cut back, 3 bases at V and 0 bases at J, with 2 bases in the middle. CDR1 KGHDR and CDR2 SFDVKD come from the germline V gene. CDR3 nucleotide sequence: TGTGCCACCAGTGATGACTCCTACGAGCAGTACTTC. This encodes CATSDDSYEQYF.

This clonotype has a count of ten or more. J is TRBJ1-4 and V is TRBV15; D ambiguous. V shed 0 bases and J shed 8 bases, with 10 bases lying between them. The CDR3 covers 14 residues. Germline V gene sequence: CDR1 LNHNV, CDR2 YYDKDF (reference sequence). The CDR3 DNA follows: TGTGCCACCAGCAGAGAGGGAGTAGGGGAAAAACTGTTTTTT. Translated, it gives CATSREGVGEKLFF.

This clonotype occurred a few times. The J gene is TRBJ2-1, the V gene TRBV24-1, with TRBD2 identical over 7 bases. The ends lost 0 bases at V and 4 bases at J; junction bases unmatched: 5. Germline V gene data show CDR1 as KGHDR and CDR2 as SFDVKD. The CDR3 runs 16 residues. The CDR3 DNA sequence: TGTGCCACCAGTGATTTGACCGGGGGGAAATACAATGAGCAGTTCTTC. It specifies CATSDLTGGKYNEQFF.

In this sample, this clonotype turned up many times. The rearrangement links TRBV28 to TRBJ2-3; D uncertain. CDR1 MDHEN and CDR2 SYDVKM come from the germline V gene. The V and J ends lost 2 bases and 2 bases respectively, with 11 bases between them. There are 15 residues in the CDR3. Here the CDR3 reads CASSLPTELTDTQYF. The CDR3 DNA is TGTGCCAGCAGTTTACCGACGGAACTCACAGATACGCAGTATTTT.

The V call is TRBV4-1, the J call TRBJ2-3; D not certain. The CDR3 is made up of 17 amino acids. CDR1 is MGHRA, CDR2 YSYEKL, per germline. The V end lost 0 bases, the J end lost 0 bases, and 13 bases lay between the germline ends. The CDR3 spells CASSQEVGETSTDTQYF. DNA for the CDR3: TGCGCCAGCAGCCAAGAGGTTGGGGAAACTAGCACAGATACGCAGTATTTT.

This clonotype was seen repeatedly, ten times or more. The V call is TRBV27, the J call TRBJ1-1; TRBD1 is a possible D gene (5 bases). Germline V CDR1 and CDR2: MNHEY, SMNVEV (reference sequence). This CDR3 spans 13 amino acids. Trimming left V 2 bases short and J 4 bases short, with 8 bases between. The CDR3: CASSLGGGTEAFF. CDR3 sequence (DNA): TGTGCCAGCAGTTTAGGGGGTGGCACTGAAGCTTTCTTT.

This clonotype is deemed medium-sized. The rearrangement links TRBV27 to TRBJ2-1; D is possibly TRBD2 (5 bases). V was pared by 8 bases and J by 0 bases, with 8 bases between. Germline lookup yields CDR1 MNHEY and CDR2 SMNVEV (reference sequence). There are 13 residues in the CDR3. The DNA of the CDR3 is TGTGCCAGCTCCCGGGGCTCCTACAATGAGCAGTTCTTC. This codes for CASSRGSYNEQFF.

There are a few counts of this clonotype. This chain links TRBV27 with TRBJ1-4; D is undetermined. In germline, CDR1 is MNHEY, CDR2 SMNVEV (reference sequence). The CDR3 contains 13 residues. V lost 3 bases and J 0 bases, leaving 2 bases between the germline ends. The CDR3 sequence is CASSFATNEKLFF. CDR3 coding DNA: TGTGCCAGCAGTTTTGCAACTAATGAAAAACTGTTTTTT.

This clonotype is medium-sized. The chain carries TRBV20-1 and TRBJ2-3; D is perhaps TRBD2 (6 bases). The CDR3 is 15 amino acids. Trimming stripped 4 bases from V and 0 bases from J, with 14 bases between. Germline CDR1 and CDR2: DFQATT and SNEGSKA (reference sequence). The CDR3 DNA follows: TGCAGTGCTACGGAGGTAGCGGCTAGCACAGATACGCAGTATTTT. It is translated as CSATEVAASTDTQYF.

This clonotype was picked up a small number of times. The CDR3 nucleotides read TGTGCCAGCAGTGGACTAGCGGGGAACACAGATACGCAGTATTTT. Translating it yields CASSGLAGNTDTQYF. The rearrangement uses TRBV25-1 and TRBJ2-3; 11 nucleotides agree with TRBD2. The CDR3 has 15 residues. Germline V CDR1 and CDR2: MGHDK, SYGVNS. V shed 4 bases and J 2 bases; nucleotides not matched to a gene: 2.

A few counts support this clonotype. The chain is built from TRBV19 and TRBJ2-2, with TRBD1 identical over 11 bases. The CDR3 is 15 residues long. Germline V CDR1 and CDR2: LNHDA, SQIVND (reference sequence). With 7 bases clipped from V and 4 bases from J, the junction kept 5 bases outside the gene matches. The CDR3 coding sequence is TGTGCCAGTACCGTTGGGACAGGGGGCACCGGGGAGCTGTTTTTT. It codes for CASTVGTGGTGELFF.

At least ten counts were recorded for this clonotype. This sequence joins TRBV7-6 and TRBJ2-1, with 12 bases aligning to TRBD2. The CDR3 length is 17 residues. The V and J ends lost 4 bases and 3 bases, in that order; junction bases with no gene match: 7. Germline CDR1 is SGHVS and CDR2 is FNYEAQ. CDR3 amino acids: CASSSRTSGVLYNEQFF. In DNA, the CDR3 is TGTGCCAGCAGCTCCCGGACTAGCGGGGTGCTCTACAATGAGCAGTTCTTC.

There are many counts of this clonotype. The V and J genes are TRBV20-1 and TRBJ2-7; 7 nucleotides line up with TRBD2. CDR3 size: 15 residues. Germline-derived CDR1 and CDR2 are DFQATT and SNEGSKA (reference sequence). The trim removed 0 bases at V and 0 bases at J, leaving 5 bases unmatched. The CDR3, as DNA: TGCAGTGCTAGAGATCCCGGCGGGAGCTCCTACGAGCAGTACTTC. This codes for CSARDPGGSSYEQYF.